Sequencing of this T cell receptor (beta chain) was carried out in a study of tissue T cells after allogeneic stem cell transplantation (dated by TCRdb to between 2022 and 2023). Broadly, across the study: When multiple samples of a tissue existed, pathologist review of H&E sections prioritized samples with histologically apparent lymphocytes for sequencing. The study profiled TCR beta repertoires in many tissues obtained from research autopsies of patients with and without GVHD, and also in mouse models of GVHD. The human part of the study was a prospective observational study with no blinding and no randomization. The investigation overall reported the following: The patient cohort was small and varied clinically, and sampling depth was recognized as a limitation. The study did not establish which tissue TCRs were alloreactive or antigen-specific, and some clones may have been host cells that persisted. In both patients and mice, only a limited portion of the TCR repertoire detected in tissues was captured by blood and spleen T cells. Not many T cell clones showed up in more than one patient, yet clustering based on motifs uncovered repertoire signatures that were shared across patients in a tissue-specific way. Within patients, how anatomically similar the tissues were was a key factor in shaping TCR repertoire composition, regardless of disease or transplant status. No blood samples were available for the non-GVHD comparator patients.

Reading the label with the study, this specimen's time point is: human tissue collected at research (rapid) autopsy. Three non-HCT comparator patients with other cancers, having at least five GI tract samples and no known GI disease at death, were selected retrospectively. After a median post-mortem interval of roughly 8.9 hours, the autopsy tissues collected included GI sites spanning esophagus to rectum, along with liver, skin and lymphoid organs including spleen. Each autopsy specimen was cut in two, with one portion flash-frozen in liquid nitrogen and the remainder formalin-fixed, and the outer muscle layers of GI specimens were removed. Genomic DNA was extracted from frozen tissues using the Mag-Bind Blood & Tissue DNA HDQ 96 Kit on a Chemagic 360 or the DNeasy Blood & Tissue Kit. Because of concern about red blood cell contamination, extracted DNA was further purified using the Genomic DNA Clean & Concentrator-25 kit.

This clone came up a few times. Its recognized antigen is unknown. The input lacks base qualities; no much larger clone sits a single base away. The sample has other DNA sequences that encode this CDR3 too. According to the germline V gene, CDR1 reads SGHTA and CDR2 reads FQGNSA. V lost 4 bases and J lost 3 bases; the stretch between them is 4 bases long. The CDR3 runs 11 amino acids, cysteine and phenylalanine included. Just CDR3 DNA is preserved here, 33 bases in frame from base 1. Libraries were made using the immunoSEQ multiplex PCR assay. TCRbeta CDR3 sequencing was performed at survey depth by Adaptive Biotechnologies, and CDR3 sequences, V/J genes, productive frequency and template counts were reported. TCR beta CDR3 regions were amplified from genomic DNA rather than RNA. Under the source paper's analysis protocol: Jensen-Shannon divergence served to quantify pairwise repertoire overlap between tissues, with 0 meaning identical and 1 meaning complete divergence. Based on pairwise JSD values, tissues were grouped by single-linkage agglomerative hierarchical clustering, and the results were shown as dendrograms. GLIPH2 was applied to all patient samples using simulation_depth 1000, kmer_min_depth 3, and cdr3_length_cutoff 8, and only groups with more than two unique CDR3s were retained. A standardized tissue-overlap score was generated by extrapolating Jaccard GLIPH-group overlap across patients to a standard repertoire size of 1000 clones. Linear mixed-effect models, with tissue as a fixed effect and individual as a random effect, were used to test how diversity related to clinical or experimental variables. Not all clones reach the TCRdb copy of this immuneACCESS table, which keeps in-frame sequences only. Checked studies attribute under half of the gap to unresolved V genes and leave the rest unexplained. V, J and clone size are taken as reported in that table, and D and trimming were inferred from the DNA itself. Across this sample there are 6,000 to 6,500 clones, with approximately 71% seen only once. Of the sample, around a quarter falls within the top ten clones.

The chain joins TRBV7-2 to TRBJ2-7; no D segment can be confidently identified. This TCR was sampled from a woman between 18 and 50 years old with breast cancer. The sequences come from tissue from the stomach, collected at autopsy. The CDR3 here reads CASSSYYEQYF. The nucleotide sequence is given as TGTGCCAGCAGCTCCTACTACGAGCAGTACTTC.